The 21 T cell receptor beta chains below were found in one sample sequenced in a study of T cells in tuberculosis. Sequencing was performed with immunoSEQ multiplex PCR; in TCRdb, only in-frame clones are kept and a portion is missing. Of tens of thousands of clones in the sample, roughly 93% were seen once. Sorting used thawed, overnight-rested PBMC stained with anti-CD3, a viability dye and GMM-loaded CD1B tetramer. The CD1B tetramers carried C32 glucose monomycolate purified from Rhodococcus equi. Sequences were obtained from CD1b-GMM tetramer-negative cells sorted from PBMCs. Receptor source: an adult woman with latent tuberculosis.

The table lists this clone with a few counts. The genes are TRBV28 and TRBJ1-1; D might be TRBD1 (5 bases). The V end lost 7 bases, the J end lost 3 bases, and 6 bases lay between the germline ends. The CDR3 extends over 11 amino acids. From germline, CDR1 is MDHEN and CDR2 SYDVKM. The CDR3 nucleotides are TGTGCCAGCAACAGGTACACTGAAGCTTTCTTT. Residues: CASNRYTEAFF.

Here the CDR3 reads CASGQPGQGRYEQYF. CDR3 nucleotides: TGTGCTAGTGGCCAACCGGGACAGGGGCGCTACGAGCAGTACTTC. The chain has TRBV12-5 and TRBJ2-7; 10 positions agree with TRBD1. Germline V gene sequence: CDR1 LGHNT, CDR2 FRNRAP. Germline trimming cut 6 bases from V and 3 bases from J; bases unmatched to any gene: 8. The CDR3 spans 15 residues.

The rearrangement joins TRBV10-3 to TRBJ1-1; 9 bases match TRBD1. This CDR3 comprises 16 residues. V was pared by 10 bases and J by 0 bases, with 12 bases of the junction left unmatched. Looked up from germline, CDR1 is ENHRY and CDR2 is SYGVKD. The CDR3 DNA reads TGTGCCACAGTTCCGGGACAGGGTGGTATGAACACTGAAGCTTTCTTT. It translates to CATVPGQGGMNTEAFF.

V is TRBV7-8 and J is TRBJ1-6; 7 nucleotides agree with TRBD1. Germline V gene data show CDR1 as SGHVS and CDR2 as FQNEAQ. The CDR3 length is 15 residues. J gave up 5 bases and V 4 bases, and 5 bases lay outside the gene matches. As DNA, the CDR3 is TGTGCCAGCAGCTCTTCCGGGACAGATAATTCACCCCTCCACTTT. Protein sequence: CASSSSGTDNSPLHF.

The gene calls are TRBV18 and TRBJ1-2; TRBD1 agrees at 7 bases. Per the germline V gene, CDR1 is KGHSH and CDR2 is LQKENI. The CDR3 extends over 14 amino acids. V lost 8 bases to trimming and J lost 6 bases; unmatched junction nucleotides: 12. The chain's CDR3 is CASLTGAVVDGYTF. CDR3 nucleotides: TGTGCCAGCCTTACAGGGGCCGTAGTGGATGGCTACACCTTC.

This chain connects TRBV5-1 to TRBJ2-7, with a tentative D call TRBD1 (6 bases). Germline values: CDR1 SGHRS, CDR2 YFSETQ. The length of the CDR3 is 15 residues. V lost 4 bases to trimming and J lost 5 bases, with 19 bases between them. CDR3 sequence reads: CASSPGTLPSHEQYV. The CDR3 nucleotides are TGCGCCAGCAGCCCTGGGACACTCCCTTCCCACGAGCAGTACGTC.

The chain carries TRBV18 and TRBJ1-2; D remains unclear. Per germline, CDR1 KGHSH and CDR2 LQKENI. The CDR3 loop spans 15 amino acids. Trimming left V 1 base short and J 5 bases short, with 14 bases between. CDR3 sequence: CASSPREQISYGYTF. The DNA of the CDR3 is TGTGCCAGCTCACCACGGGAGCAGATCAGTTATGGCTACACCTTC.

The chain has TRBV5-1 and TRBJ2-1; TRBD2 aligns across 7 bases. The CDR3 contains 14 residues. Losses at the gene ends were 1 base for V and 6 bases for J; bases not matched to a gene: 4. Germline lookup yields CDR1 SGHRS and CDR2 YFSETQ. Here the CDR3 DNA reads TGCGCCAGCAGCTTGACCGGGACTATCAATGAGCAGTTCTTC. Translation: CASSLTGTINEQFF.

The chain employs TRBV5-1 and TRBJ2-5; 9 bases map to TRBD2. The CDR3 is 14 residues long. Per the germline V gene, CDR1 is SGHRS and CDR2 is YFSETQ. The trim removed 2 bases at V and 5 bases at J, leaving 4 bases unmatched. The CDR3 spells CASSLERGDETQYF. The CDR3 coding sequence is TGCGCCAGCAGCTTAGAGCGGGGGGATGAGACCCAGTACTTC.

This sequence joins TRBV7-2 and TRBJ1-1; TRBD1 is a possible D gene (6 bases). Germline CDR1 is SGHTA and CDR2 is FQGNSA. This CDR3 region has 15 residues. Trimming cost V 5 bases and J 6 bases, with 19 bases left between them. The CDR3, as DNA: TGTGCCAGCAGCCCTCAGACAGGTATGACGGCTGAAGCTTTCTTT. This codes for CASSPQTGMTAEAFF. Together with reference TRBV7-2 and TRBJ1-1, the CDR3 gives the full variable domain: GAGVSQSPSNKVTEKGKDVELRCDPISGHTALYWYRQSLGQGLEFLIYFQGNSAPDKSGLPSDRFSAERTGGSVSTLTIQRTQQEDSAVYLCASSPQTGMTAEAFFGQGTRLTVV.

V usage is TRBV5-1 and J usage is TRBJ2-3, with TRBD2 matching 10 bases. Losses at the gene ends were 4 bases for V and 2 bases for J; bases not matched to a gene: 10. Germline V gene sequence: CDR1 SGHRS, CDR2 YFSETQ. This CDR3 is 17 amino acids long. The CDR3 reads CASSPRALAGDTDTQYF. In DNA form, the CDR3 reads TGCGCCAGCAGCCCCCGCGCGCTAGCGGGGGACACAGATACGCAGTATTTT.

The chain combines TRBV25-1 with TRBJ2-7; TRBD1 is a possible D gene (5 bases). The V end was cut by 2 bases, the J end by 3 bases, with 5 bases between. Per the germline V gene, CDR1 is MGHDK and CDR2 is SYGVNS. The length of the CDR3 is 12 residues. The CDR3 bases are TGTGCCAGCAGTGAAACAGGCTACGAGCAGTACTTC. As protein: CASSETGYEQYF.

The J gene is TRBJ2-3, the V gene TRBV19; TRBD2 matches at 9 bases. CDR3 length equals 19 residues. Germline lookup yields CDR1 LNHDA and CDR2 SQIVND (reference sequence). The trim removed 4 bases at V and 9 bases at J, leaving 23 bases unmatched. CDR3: CASSTSWRGGPLGSATQYF. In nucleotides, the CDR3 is TGTGCCAGTAGTACCAGCTGGCGGGGGGGCCCCTTGGGGTCAGCCACGCAGTATTTT.

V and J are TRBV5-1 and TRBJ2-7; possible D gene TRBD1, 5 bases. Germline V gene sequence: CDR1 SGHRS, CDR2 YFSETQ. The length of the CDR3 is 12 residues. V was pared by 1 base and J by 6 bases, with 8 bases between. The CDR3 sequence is CASSLQGLEQYF. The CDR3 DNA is TGCGCCAGCAGCTTGCAGGGTCTCGAGCAGTACTTC.

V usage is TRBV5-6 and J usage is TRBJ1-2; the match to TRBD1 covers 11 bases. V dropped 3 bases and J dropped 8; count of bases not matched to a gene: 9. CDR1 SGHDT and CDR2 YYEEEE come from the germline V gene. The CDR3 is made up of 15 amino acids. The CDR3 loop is CASSWDRGKVRGYTF. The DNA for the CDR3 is TGTGCCAGCAGCTGGGACAGGGGGAAGGTGCGAGGCTACACCTTC.

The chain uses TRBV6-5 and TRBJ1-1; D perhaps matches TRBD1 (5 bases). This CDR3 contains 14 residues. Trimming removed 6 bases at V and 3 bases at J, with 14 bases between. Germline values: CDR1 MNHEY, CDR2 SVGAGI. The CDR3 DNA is TGTGCCAGCAGCCGGGGGGGACCTTACACTGAAGCTTTCTTT. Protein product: CASSRGGPYTEAFF.

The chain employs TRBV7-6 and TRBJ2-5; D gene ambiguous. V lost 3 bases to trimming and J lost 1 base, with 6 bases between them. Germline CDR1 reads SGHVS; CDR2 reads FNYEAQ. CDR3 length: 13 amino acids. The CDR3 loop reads CASSFRLQETQYF. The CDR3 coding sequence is TGTGCCAGCAGCTTCAGACTCCAAGAGACCCAGTACTTC.

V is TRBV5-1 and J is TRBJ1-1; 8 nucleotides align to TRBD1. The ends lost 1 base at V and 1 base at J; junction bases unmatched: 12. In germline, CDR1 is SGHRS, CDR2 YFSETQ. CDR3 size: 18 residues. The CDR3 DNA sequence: TGCGCCAGCAGCTTGCTTCCGTCGCTCCAGGGGGCGAACACTGAAGCTTTCTTT. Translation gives CASSLLPSLQGANTEAFF.

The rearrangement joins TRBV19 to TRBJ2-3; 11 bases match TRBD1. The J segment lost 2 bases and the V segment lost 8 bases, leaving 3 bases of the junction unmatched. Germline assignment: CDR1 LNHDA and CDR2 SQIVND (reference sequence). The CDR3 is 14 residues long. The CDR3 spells CASSDRGLTDTQYF. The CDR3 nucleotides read TGTGCCAGTTCGGACAGGGGGCTCACAGATACGCAGTATTTT.

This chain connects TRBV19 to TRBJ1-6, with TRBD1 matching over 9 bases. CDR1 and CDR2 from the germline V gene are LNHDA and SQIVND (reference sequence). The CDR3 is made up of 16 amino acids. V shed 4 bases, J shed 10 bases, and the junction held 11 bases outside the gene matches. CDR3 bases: TGTGCCAGTAGTAGGCCCGGGACAGGGCGTCAATCACCCCTCCACTTT. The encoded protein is CASSRPGTGRQSPLHF.

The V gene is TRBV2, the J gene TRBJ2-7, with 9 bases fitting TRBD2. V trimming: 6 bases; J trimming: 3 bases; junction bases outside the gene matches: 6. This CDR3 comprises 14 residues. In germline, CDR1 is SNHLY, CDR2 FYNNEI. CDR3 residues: CASRPLAGFYEQYV. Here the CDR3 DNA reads TGTGCCAGCAGACCCCTAGCGGGGTTCTACGAGCAGTACGTC.